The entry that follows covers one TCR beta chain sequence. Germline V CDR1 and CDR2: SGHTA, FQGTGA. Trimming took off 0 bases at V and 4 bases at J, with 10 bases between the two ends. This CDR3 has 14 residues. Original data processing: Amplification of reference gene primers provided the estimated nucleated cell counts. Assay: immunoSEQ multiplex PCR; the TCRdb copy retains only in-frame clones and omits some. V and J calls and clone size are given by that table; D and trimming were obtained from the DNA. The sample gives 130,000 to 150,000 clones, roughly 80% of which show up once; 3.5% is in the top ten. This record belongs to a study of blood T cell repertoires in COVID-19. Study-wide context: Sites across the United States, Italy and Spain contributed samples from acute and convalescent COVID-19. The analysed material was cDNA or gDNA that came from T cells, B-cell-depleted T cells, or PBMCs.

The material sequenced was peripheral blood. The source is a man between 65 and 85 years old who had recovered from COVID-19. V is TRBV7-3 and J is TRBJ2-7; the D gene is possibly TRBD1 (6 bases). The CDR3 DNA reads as TGTGCCAGCAGCTTAACAGGGACACCGTACGAGCAGTACTTC. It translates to CASSLTGTPYEQYF. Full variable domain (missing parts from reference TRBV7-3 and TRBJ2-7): GAGVSQTPSNKVTEKGKYVELRCDPISGHTALYWYRQSLGQGPEFLIYFQGTGAADDSGLPNDRFFAVRPEGSVSTLKIQRTERGDSAVYLCASSLTGTPYEQYFGPGTRLTVT.